Below, 31 T cell receptor beta chains from the same sample are listed, as sequenced in a study of T-cell reconstitution after alpha-beta-depleted transplantation in children. TCRbeta library construction was performed incorporating unique molecular identifiers. TCRdb reanalysed the PCR reads using MiXCR and keeps one entry per CDR3 protein. The sample records about 870,000 distinct CDR3 sequences, around 15% being singletons. Here the sequenced sample was PBMCs, mostly from graft donor cells, taken 360 days after TCRalphabeta/CD19-depleted stem cell transplant. The receptors derive from a male patient younger than 18 who had a stem cell transplant for acute lymphoblastic leukemia, so the T cells may come from the graft donor.

This clonotype has a handful of counts. V usage is TRBV5-1 and J usage is TRBJ2-1; 8 nucleotides align to TRBD1. CDR1 is SGHRS, CDR2 YFSETQ, per germline. V lost 3 bases, J lost 3 bases, and 17 bases stayed unmatched. The CDR3 is 19 amino acids. The CDR3 coding sequence is TGCGCCAGCAGCTCCTATCATCAGACAGGGGTCATATACTACAATGAGCAGTTCTTC. As protein: CASSSYHQTGVIYYNEQFF.

This clonotype was counted ten times or more. V and J are TRBV7-3 and TRBJ2-3; no clear D. This CDR3 region has 15 residues. Per germline, CDR1 SGHTA and CDR2 FQGTGA. V was cut by 5 bases and J by 0 bases, with 12 bases left in between. The CDR3 sequence is CASSRPGSSTDTQYF. The CDR3 DNA sequence: TGTGCCAGCAGCCGACCTGGCTCTAGCACAGATACGCAGTATTTT.

This rearrangement joins TRBV7-2 to TRBJ1-5; 9 nucleotides agree with TRBD1. Germline-derived CDR1 and CDR2 are SGHTA and FQGNSA. The CDR3 consists of 13 residues. The J segment lost 12 bases and the V segment lost 5 bases, leaving 8 bases of the junction unmatched. The CDR3 bases are TGTGCCAGCAGCGGAGGGACAGGGAAGGTCCAGCATTTT. This sequence encodes CASSGGTGKVQHF.

V and J are TRBV12-3 or TRBV12-4 and TRBJ2-1; D gene unclear. CDR3 size: 11 residues. V gave up 3 bases and J gave up 9 bases, with 6 bases separating them. The CDR3 coding sequence is TGTGCCAGCAGTTTGATCATTGAGCAGTTCTTC. Translation: CASSLIIEQFF.

This rearrangement joins TRBV5-1 to TRBJ1-1, with 7 bases aligning to TRBD1. The CDR3 extends over 15 amino acids. V was pared by 0 bases and J by 8 bases, with 10 bases of the junction left unmatched. CDR1 is SGHRS, CDR2 YFSETQ, per germline. Here the CDR3 reads CASSLGPGTVKEAFF. In DNA form, the CDR3 reads TGCGCCAGCAGCTTGGGTCCAGGGACAGTCAAGGAAGCTTTCTTT.

The chain employs TRBV20-1 and TRBJ2-3; D gene ambiguous. CDR1 and CDR2 from the germline V gene are DFQATT and SNEGSKA (reference sequence). This CDR3 has 13 amino acids. Deletions cut 2 bases from V and 2 bases from J, with 8 bases between. CDR3 sequence reads: CSARPHLTDTQYF. The CDR3 bases are TGCAGTGCTAGACCCCATCTCACAGATACGCAGTATTTT.

This clonotype was observed at least ten times. The V call is TRBV12-5, the J call TRBJ2-7; D call uncertain. CDR1 and CDR2 (germline): LGHNT, FRNRAP. V lost 1 base, J lost 4 bases, and 11 bases lay in between. The CDR3 loop spans 14 amino acids. The CDR3 sequence: CASGLDLGVYEQYF. The DNA of the CDR3 is TGTGCTAGTGGTTTGGACCTCGGAGTATACGAGCAGTACTTC.

The rearrangement links TRBV7-6 to TRBJ1-5; 8 nucleotides match TRBD1. CDR3 length: 14 residues. From germline, CDR1 is SGHVS and CDR2 FNYEAQ. V was pared by 2 bases and J by 6 bases, with 3 bases of the junction left unmatched. CDR3 sequence: CASSLIDRGQPQHF. The CDR3 nucleotides are TGTGCCAGCAGCTTAATTGACAGGGGTCAGCCCCAGCATTTT.

This clonotype showed up just a few times. The genes are TRBV20-1 and TRBJ2-2; 7 bases align to TRBD2. CDR1 and CDR2 (germline): DFQATT, SNEGSKA (reference sequence). The J segment lost 1 base and the V segment lost 3 bases, leaving 8 bases of the junction unmatched. The CDR3 has 16 residues. This CDR3 is CSAREIVAGNTGELFF. The CDR3 DNA reads as TGCAGTGCTAGGGAGATTGTAGCGGGGAACACCGGGGAGCTGTTTTTT.

This clonotype appeared many times. The rearrangement joins TRBV12-3 or TRBV12-4 to TRBJ2-6; no definite D call. CDR3 length: 15 amino acids. V was shortened by 5 bases and J by 0 bases, with 8 bases between the two germline ends. CDR3 region: CASSHVFSGANVLTF. CDR3 bases: TGTGCCAGCAGTCATGTGTTCTCTGGGGCCAACGTCCTGACTTTC.

This clonotype appeared a few times. V and J are TRBV5-1 and TRBJ2-1; the match to TRBD2 covers 15 bases. The CDR3 loop spans 18 amino acids. V shed 5 bases and J 0 bases; nucleotides not matched to a gene: 6. Per germline, CDR1 SGHRS and CDR2 YFSETQ. The CDR3 loop reads CASRKGLAGGLSYNEQFF. CDR3 nucleotides: TGCGCCAGCAGGAAGGGACTAGCGGGAGGCCTCTCCTACAATGAGCAGTTCTTC.

J is TRBJ2-3 and V is TRBV5-1; 7 nucleotides agree with TRBD2. The CDR3 runs to 18 residues. Germline V CDR1 and CDR2: SGHRS, YFSETQ. V gave up 0 bases and J gave up 4 bases; unmatched junction bases: 14. CDR3 residues: CASSLGRIAGAGPDTQYF. The CDR3 DNA reads as TGCGCCAGCAGCTTGGGGCGCATTGCGGGAGCGGGACCAGATACGCAGTATTTT.

This chain connects TRBV7-3 to TRBJ2-5, with D perhaps TRBD1 (6 bases). Germline CDR1 and CDR2: SGHTA and FQGTGA. This CDR3 region has 17 residues. V was cut by 6 bases and J by 5 bases, with 25 bases left in between. The CDR3: CASRRLLEGQTPETQYF. CDR3 DNA: TGTGCCAGCAGGCGATTACTAGAAGGACAGACCCCGGAGACCCAGTACTTC.

The gene calls are TRBV7-6 and TRBJ1-2; a weak D match, TRBD1 (6 bases). Trimming pared 1 base from V and 6 bases from J, leaving 15 bases between. CDR1 and CDR2 (germline): SGHVS, FNYEAQ. The CDR3 length is 15 residues. CDR3 sequence: CASSLVSTGYDGYTF. CDR3 coding DNA: TGTGCCAGCAGCTTAGTCTCCACAGGGTACGATGGCTACACCTTC. The complete variable domain, with remaining parts taken from reference TRBV7-6 and TRBJ1-2, reads GAGVSQSPRYKVTKRGQDVALRCDPISGHVSLYWYRQALGQGPEFLTYFNYEAQQDKSGLPNDRFSAERPEGSISTLTIQRTEQRDSAMYRCASSLVSTGYDGYTFGSGTRLTVV.

This chain uses TRBV7-9 with TRBJ2-7; 7 bases align to TRBD1. V lost 5 bases, J lost 2 bases, and 6 bases stayed unmatched. The V gene's germline CDR1 is SEHNR and CDR2 FQNEAQ (reference sequence). The CDR3 contains 14 residues. CDR3 sequence reads: CASSADRRAYEQYF. CDR3 DNA sequence: TGTGCCAGCAGCGCGGACAGGCGGGCCTACGAGCAGTACTTC.

This clonotype was detected only a few times. The J gene is TRBJ2-7, the V gene TRBV12-3 or TRBV12-4, with 11 bases aligning to TRBD1. This CDR3 is 16 amino acids long. With 3 bases clipped from V and 3 bases from J, the junction kept 7 bases outside the gene matches. The CDR3 protein is CASSFDRDRGIYEQYF. DNA for the CDR3: TGTGCCAGCAGTTTCGACCGGGACAGGGGGATCTACGAGCAGTACTTC.

V usage is TRBV25-1 and J usage is TRBJ2-1, with a weak D call TRBD1 (5 bases). The germline V and J ends were trimmed by 3 bases and 5 bases, with 11 bases remaining between them. CDR1 and CDR2 (germline): MGHDK, SYGVNS. The CDR3 contains 14 residues. CDR3 region: CASSEWLGDNEQFF. The CDR3, as DNA: TGTGCCAGCAGTGAGTGGCTAGGGGACAATGAGCAGTTCTTC.

The chain links TRBV15 to TRBJ2-7; 12 bases are a match to TRBD2. Trimming at V came to 0 bases and at J to 12 bases, leaving 12 bases not matched to a gene. This CDR3 has 16 amino acids. From germline, CDR1 is LNHNV and CDR2 YYDKDF (reference sequence). CDR3 sequence: CATSRDKGLAGAWRYF. The CDR3, as DNA: TGTGCCACCAGCAGAGATAAGGGACTAGCGGGCGCCTGGAGGTACTTC.

This sequence joins TRBV10-3 and TRBJ2-1, with D maybe TRBD2 (6 bases). The CDR3 is 18 residues long. The ends were cut back, 2 bases at V and 6 bases at J, with 23 bases in the middle. In germline, CDR1 is ENHRY, CDR2 SYGVKD. The CDR3 DNA reads TGTGCCATCAGTGAGAAGGTGGGCCTAGCGAGTTTCGGCAATGAGCAGTTCTTC. Translated, it gives CAISEKVGLASFGNEQFF.

The chain's CDR3 is CSVRGGIQETQYF. The CDR3 bases are TGCAGCGTTAGAGGGGGCATACAAGAGACCCAGTACTTC. The chain carries TRBV29-1 and TRBJ2-5; 7 bases agree with TRBD1. This CDR3 region has 13 residues. Germline V gene sequence: CDR1 SQVTM, CDR2 ANQGSEA. V lost 5 bases, J lost 2 bases, and 5 bases stayed unmatched.

This clonotype came up a few times. The gene calls are TRBV2 and TRBJ2-2; tentatively, D is TRBD2 (5 bases). Germline V gene lookup returns CDR1 SNHLY and CDR2 FYNNEI. The CDR3 length is 14 residues. The V gene lost 6 bases and the J gene lost 6 bases, with 14 bases spanning the gap. The CDR3 bases are TGTGCCAGCAGGGAGGTGAGGGTAGCCGGGGAGCTGTTTTTT. Encoded protein: CASREVRVAGELFF.

The J gene is TRBJ1-2, the V gene TRBV20-1, with 7 bases matching TRBD1. Germline CDR1 DFQATT, CDR2 SNEGSKA (reference sequence). The CDR3 extends over 16 amino acids. V lost 4 bases, J lost 6 bases, and 17 bases stayed unmatched. CDR3 amino acids: CSATKALRQGGHGYTF. The DNA for the CDR3 is TGCAGTGCTACTAAAGCCCTCAGGCAGGGGGGTCATGGCTACACCTTC.

Only a few counts were recorded for this clonotype. V is TRBV6-5 and J is TRBJ1-6, with D unresolved. There are 13 residues in the CDR3. Germline-derived CDR1 and CDR2 are MNHEY and SVGAGI. V dropped 2 bases and J dropped 9 bases, with 8 bases sitting between them. The CDR3 region has the DNA TGTGCCAGCAGTTACGGGCGGCCTTCACCCCTCCACTTT. It translates to CASSYGRPSPLHF.

This clonotype has at least ten counts. The rearrangement uses TRBV5-1 and TRBJ2-7, with D perhaps TRBD2 (5 bases). The V end lost 3 bases, the J end lost 4 bases, and 11 bases lay between the germline ends. Germline CDR1 SGHRS, CDR2 YFSETQ. The CDR3 totals 13 residues. CDR3 nucleotide sequence: TGCGCCAGCAGCTGGACTTCACTGTACGAGCAGTACTTC. As protein: CASSWTSLYEQYF.

This clonotype has only a few counts. The rearrangement links TRBV20-1 to TRBJ1-1; D is unresolved. The CDR3 is 12 amino acids. Between the trimmed V and J ends, which lost 1 base and 3 bases, there was a span of 6 bases. Germline CDR1 is DFQATT and CDR2 is SNEGSKA (reference sequence). CDR3 in DNA: TGCAGTGCTAGAGTGGGTGACACTGAAGCTTTCTTT. Translating gives CSARVGDTEAFF.

This clonotype has a handful of counts. The chain combines TRBV4-1 with TRBJ2-4; TRBD1 agrees at 9 bases. V was clipped by 0 bases and J by 5 bases; unmatched bases: 5. This CDR3 spans 16 amino acids. Germline loops: CDR1 MGHRA, CDR2 YSYEKL. Here the CDR3 reads CASSQEGQGRENIQYF. The CDR3 DNA reads as TGCGCCAGCAGCCAAGAGGGACAGGGTCGGGAAAACATTCAGTACTTC.

The gene calls are TRBV27 and TRBJ2-3; D uncertain. The CDR3 consists of 13 residues. Germline V gene data show CDR1 as MNHEY and CDR2 as SMNVEV (reference sequence). V lost 6 bases, J lost 2 bases, and 9 bases lay in between. The CDR3 protein is CASRQHITDTQYF. DNA of the CDR3: TGTGCCAGCAGACAACATATCACAGATACGCAGTATTTT.

This clonotype was seen a few times. The chain combines TRBV7-2 with TRBJ2-5; D is unclear. V lost 0 bases and J 4 bases, leaving 9 bases between the germline ends. Germline CDR1 reads SGHTA; CDR2 reads FQGNSA. The length of the CDR3 is 14 residues. The CDR3 here is CASSLALTGETQYF. For the CDR3, the DNA is TGTGCCAGCAGCTTAGCGCTTACGGGAGAGACCCAGTACTTC.

CDR3 in amino acids: CASSLQGDSHNEQFF. CDR3 DNA sequence: TGTGCCAGCAGCCTCCAAGGGGACAGCCACAATGAGCAGTTCTTC. The chain has TRBV11-3 and TRBJ2-1, with 7 bases lining up with TRBD1. Germline V gene lookup returns CDR1 SGHNT and CDR2 YENEEA. The CDR3 sequence is 15 residues long. The ends lost 5 bases at V and 5 bases at J; junction bases unmatched: 9.

This clonotype was found a few times. The V gene is TRBV20-1, the J gene TRBJ2-1; 9 nucleotides align to TRBD2. V lost 5 bases, J lost 9 bases, and 11 bases stayed unmatched. The CDR3 contains 14 residues. Germline CDR1 and CDR2: DFQATT and SNEGSKA (reference sequence). Here the CDR3 reads CSAETSGLAIEQFF. CDR3 DNA: TGCAGTGCTGAGACTAGCGGTCTAGCGATTGAGCAGTTCTTC.

This clonotype was recorded at least ten times. The rearrangement uses TRBV7-9 and TRBJ2-2, with 11 bases aligning to TRBD1. The CDR3 extends over 15 amino acids. From germline, CDR1 is SEHNR and CDR2 FQNEAQ (reference sequence). Unmatched junction bases numbered 1, after V lost 4 bases and J lost 3 bases. Here the CDR3 reads CASSSGQGDTGELFF. The CDR3 DNA reads TGTGCCAGCAGCTCGGGACAGGGGGACACCGGGGAGCTGTTTTTT.